This TCR beta chain was captured by sequencing in a study of control samples from healthy donors and cancer patients. This table comes from immunoSEQ multiplex PCR, and its TCRdb copy is limited to in-frame clones, with some not included. The table has around 130,000 clones, roughly 90% seen once. The ends lost 4 bases at V and 4 bases at J; junction bases unmatched: 11. The CDR3 loop spans 16 amino acids. The germline V gene encodes CDR1 MNHEY and CDR2 SVGAGI. This chain uses TRBV6-5 with TRBJ1-1; 8 bases match TRBD1. This clonotype was obtained from a man aged 50 to 60 in good health. Sequenced input: blood. CDR3 sequence reads: CASSFWGNTGGTEAFF. CDR3 DNA: TGTGCCAGCAGTTTCTGGGGGAATACAGGGGGCACTGAAGCTTTCTTT.